This entry lists 23 T cell receptor beta chains sequenced from one sample in a study of cytomegalovirus exposure and HLA in healthy donors. The PCR made use of 60 Vbeta and 13 Jbeta primers. Repertoires were generated with immunoSEQ multiplex PCR, while TCRdb's copy carries only in-frame clones and drops some. The sample consists of 100,000 to 150,000 clones, about 80% of them appearing once. The sample was PBMCs. All receptors come from a woman aged 50 to 60 in good health and CMV-seropositive.

The V gene is TRBV10-3, the J gene TRBJ2-1; TRBD2 is a possible D gene (6 bases). Between the trimmed V and J ends, which lost 10 bases and 8 bases, there was a span of 12 bases. CDR3 size: 11 residues. The V gene's germline CDR1 is ENHRY and CDR2 SYGVKD. CDR3 residues: CATAGRDEQFF. The CDR3 DNA is TGTGCCACCGCGGGGCGCGATGAGCAGTTCTTC.

The V and J genes are TRBV7-2 and TRBJ1-2; D is unclear. V gave up 5 bases and J gave up 0 bases, with 10 bases separating them. The CDR3 contains 14 residues. Germline V gives CDR1 SGHTA, CDR2 FQGNSA. This CDR3 reads CASSPDGANYGYTF. CDR3 DNA: TGTGCCAGCAGCCCCGACGGAGCTAACTATGGCTACACCTTC. The full variable domain, with the rest looked up from reference TRBV7-2 and TRBJ1-2, is GAGVSQSPSNKVTEKGKDVELRCDPISGHTALYWYRQSLGQGLEFLIYFQGNSAPDKSGLPSDRFSAERTGGSVSTLTIQRTQQEDSAVYLCASSPDGANYGYTFGSGTRLTVV.

The V call is TRBV7-6, the J call TRBJ2-1; D is ambiguous. V lost 5 bases to trimming and J lost 7 bases, with 9 bases between them. Germline V gene data show CDR1 as SGHVS and CDR2 as FNYEAQ. The CDR3 is 12 amino acids. The CDR3 here is CASSRRSNEQFF. CDR3 nucleotides: TGTGCCAGCAGCCGGAGAAGTAATGAGCAGTTCTTC.

CDR3 bases: TGTGCCAGCAGACCAGGACAGGGTAACTATGGCTACACCTTC. It codes for CASRPGQGNYGYTF. This chain uses TRBV27 with TRBJ1-2; TRBD1 matches 8 bases. This CDR3 comprises 14 residues. J gave up 1 base and V 6 bases, and 4 bases lay outside the gene matches. CDR1 and CDR2 (germline): MNHEY, SMNVEV (reference sequence).

V usage is TRBV30 and J usage is TRBJ1-1; D gene uncertain. The CDR3 has 13 amino acids. Trimming shortened V by 0 bases and J by 1 base, and 6 bases separated the two germline ends. Germline values: CDR1 GTSNPN, CDR2 SVGIG (reference sequence). CDR3 loop: CAWSVVGNTEAFF. The CDR3 coding sequence is TGTGCCTGGAGTGTGGTCGGGAACACTGAAGCTTTCTTT.

V gene TRBV5-6 combines with J gene TRBJ2-7; D is possibly TRBD1 (6 bases). Trimming pared 4 bases from V and 2 bases from J, leaving 13 bases between. The CDR3 loop spans 14 amino acids. Germline lookup yields CDR1 SGHDT and CDR2 YYEEEE. CDR3 loop: CASSIMTGTYEQYF. The CDR3 coding sequence is TGTGCCAGCAGCATCATGACAGGCACCTACGAGCAGTACTTC. Variable domain in full (rest from reference TRBV5-6 and TRBJ2-7): DAGVTQSPTHLIKTRGQQVTLRCSPKSGHDTVSWYQQALGQGPQFIFQYYEEEERQRGNFPDRFSGHQFPNYSSELNVNALLLGDSALYLCASSIMTGTYEQYFGPGTRLTVT.

This clone occurred a few times. The V call is TRBV21-1, the J call TRBJ2-5; the D call TRBD1 from the table was never checked on the DNA. The better agreement between TRBJ2-7 and the DNA end casts doubt on the J call. TRBV21-1 corresponds to a pseudogene. The CDR3 is 12 residues long. For the CDR3, the DNA is TGTGCCAGCAGCAAACAGGGCTACGAGCAGTACTTC. It encodes CASSKQGYEQYF.

The chain has TRBV15 and TRBJ2-5; TRBD2 agrees at 9 bases. There are 13 residues in the CDR3. After removal of 4 bases from V and 7 bases from J, the junction contained 4 bases not matched to a gene. Per the germline V gene, CDR1 is LNHNV and CDR2 is YYDKDF (reference sequence). CDR3 DNA: TGTGCCACCAGCATCGATAGCGGGGGGACCCAGTACTTC. Translation: CATSIDSGGTQYF. Based on the CDR3 plus reference TRBV15 and TRBJ2-5, the full variable domain is DAMVIQNPRYQVTQFGKPVTLSCSQTLNHNVMYWYQQKSSQAPKLLFHYYDKDFNNEADTPDNFQSRRPNTSFCFLDIRSPGLGDTAMYLCATSIDSGGTQYFGPGTRLLVL.

This chain links TRBV30 with TRBJ2-3; TRBD2 matches at 10 bases. The CDR3 contains 16 residues. Germline assignment: CDR1 GTSNPN and CDR2 SVGIG (reference sequence). V shed 5 bases, J shed 4 bases, and the junction held 12 bases outside the gene matches. Here the CDR3 DNA reads TGTGCCTGGGGAGCCCAGCGGGGGGGCGTCGCAGATACGCAGTATTTT. Amino acids: CAWGAQRGGVADTQYF.

V usage is TRBV7-9 and J usage is TRBJ1-1, with TRBD1 matching over 11 bases. The CDR3 has 15 amino acids. Trimming at V came to 5 bases and at J to 3 bases, leaving 5 bases not matched to a gene. The V gene's germline CDR1 is SEHNR and CDR2 FQNEAQ (reference sequence). In nucleotides, the CDR3 is TGTGCCAGCAGCCCCGGGGACAGGGGGTACACTGAAGCTTTCTTT. This gives the protein CASSPGDRGYTEAFF.

The chain couples TRBV19 to TRBJ1-1; D is unclear. Trimming took 9 bases from V and 5 from J, leaving 16 bases between them. Germline assignment: CDR1 LNHDA and CDR2 SQIVND (reference sequence). This CDR3 is 13 amino acids long. The CDR3 DNA follows: TGTGCCAGCGGCGGGAGGGCAGTTACTGAAGCTTTCTTT. Protein product: CASGGRAVTEAFF.

The table lists this clone with a few counts. The chain recombines TRBV4-3 with TRBJ2-2; 9 positions agree with TRBD1. In germline, CDR1 is LGHNA, CDR2 YSLEER. This CDR3 is 16 amino acids long. V lost 3 bases to trimming and J lost 10 bases; unmatched junction nucleotides: 12. CDR3 protein: CASSQARDRVFEELFF. CDR3 sequence (DNA): TGCGCCAGCAGCCAGGCCCGGGACAGGGTGTTTGAGGAGCTGTTTTTT.

In DNA, the CDR3 is TGTGCCACCAGCAGAGATAGCGGGACCCAGTACTTC. It translates to CATSRDSGTQYF. This chain links TRBV15 with TRBJ2-5; D is perhaps TRBD2 (6 bases). The germline V gene has CDR1 LNHNV and CDR2 YYDKDF (reference sequence). The CDR3 runs 12 residues. V was pared by 0 bases and J by 7 bases, with 6 bases between.

V gene TRBV25-1 combines with J gene TRBJ2-7, with D possibly being TRBD2 (6 bases). CDR3 size: 13 residues. Germline V CDR1 and CDR2: MGHDK, SYGVNS. The V end lost 5 bases, the J end lost 2 bases, and 10 bases lay between the germline ends. CDR3 amino acids: CASSKAGTYEQYF. The CDR3, as DNA: TGTGCCAGCAGTAAAGCGGGTACCTACGAGCAGTACTTC.

This chain joins TRBV27 and TRBJ2-1; 9 bases match TRBD1. Germline V gene data show CDR1 as MNHEY and CDR2 as SMNVEV (reference sequence). The CDR3 runs 14 residues. Trimming took 3 bases from V and 9 from J; bases not matched to a gene: 6. The CDR3 loop is CASSFPGQGSEQFF. Here the CDR3 DNA reads TGTGCCAGCAGTTTTCCGGGACAGGGATCTGAGCAGTTCTTC.

This clone has just a few counts. Other DNA sequences from this sample encode an identical CDR3 as well. Here the CDR3 DNA reads TGTGCCTGGAGTGTACAGGGCCGAGAGACCCAGTACTTC. It is translated as CAWSVQGRETQYF. This chain connects TRBV30 to TRBJ2-5; tentatively, D is TRBD1 (6 bases). Trimming shortened V by 0 bases and J by 4 bases, and 9 bases separated the two germline ends. The CDR3 length is 13 residues. The germline gives CDR1 GTSNPN, CDR2 SVGIG (reference sequence). Full variable domain (remainder filled in from reference TRBV30 and TRBJ2-5): SQTIHQWPATLVQPVGSPLSLECTVEGTSNPNLYWYRQAAGRGLQLLFYSVGIGQISSEVPQNLSASRPQDRQFILSSKKLLLSDSGFYLCAWSVQGRETQYFGPGTRLLVL.

The chain links TRBV7-9 to TRBJ1-2; 8 nucleotides line up with TRBD1. V lost 10 bases to trimming and J lost 4 bases; unmatched junction nucleotides: 5. This CDR3 comprises 12 residues. Germline CDR1 is SEHNR and CDR2 is FQNEAQ (reference sequence). The CDR3 reads CATDRVAYGYTF. DNA of the CDR3: TGTGCCACGGACAGGGTAGCCTATGGCTACACCTTC.

The chain combines TRBV11-2 with TRBJ2-5, with D maybe TRBD2 (6 bases). The CDR3 spans 14 residues. CDR1 and CDR2 (germline): SGHAT, FQNNGV. Trimming took 5 bases from V and 5 from J, leaving 15 bases between them. The CDR3 spells CASSLLTRSETQYF. For the CDR3, the DNA is TGTGCCAGCAGCCTGCTGACTAGGTCGGAGACCCAGTACTTC.

The chain combines TRBV6-1 with TRBJ1-2, with a tentative D call TRBD1 (6 bases). V was shortened by 3 bases and J by 4 bases, with 21 bases between the two germline ends. CDR1 is MNHNS, CDR2 SASEGT, per germline. CDR3 size: 17 residues. The DNA for the CDR3 is TGTGCCAGCAGTGACGTGACAGGTTACGTTGGGTTCTATGGCTACACCTTC. This codes for CASSDVTGYVGFYGYTF.

This clone turned up a few times. The rearrangement links TRBV7-3 to TRBJ1-2, with D tentatively TRBD1 (5 bases). V was trimmed by 4 bases and J by 8 bases, leaving 11 bases between them. The germline V gene has CDR1 SGHTA and CDR2 FQGTGA. The CDR3 contains 12 residues. The CDR3 DNA is TGTGCCAGCAGCTCGGCAGGGTTCGGCTACACCTTC. It translates to CASSSAGFGYTF. Based on the CDR3 plus reference TRBV7-3 and TRBJ1-2, the full variable domain is GAGVSQTPSNKVTEKGKYVELRCDPISGHTALYWYRQSLGQGPEFLIYFQGTGAADDSGLPNDRFFAVRPEGSVSTLKIQRTERGDSAVYLCASSSAGFGYTFGSGTRLTVV.

The rearrangement links TRBV11-3 to TRBJ1-5; D not resolved. Germline CDR1 SGHNT, CDR2 YENEEA. The CDR3 is 18 amino acids. The V and J ends lost 5 bases and 2 bases respectively, with 22 bases between them. The CDR3: CASSHVPVALIGNQPQHF. Here the CDR3 DNA reads TGTGCCAGCAGCCACGTCCCGGTAGCCCTGATCGGCAATCAGCCCCAGCATTTT.

This chain links TRBV11-3 with TRBJ2-1, with TRBD2 matching over 7 bases. Germline trimming cut 0 bases from V and 8 bases from J; bases unmatched to any gene: 10. The CDR3 is 16 residues long. The V gene's germline CDR1 is SGHNT and CDR2 YENEEA. The CDR3 sequence is CASSLDSNRGRDEQFF. Here the CDR3 DNA reads TGTGCCAGCAGCTTAGATAGCAACCGGGGGAGGGATGAGCAGTTCTTC.

This clone has more than one count but fewer than ten. The V gene is TRBV7-8, the J gene TRBJ1-3; TRBD1 matches at 9 bases. The CDR3 sequence is 14 residues long. Looked up from germline, CDR1 is SGHVS and CDR2 is FQNEAQ. Unmatched junction bases numbered 5, after V lost 4 bases and J lost 7 bases. The CDR3 DNA reads as TGTGCCAGCAGCTCGGGACAGGGCGAGAACACCATATATTTT. It is translated as CASSSGQGENTIYF.